These 28 T cell receptor beta chains originate from one sample sequenced in a study of shared clonotypes between healthy human individuals. Sequenced by immunoSEQ multiplex PCR; TCRdb stores in-frame clones only, minus some. The sample records roughly 1,800,000 clones, approximately 94% being singletons. Positively selected for CCR7, the CD45RO-negative cells used as naive CD8 cells excluded terminally differentiated effector memory CD45RA+ cells. Sequencing was performed on naive CD8+ T cells sorted from blood. These receptors were taken from a man younger than 30 in good health.

The genes are TRBV7-9 and TRBJ2-1; D gene uncertain. Trimming left V 7 bases short and J 3 bases short, with 13 bases between. Looked up from germline, CDR1 is SEHNR and CDR2 is FQNEAQ (reference sequence). The CDR3 is 14 residues long. The CDR3 DNA sequence: TGTGCCAGCACCCCGCAGGCTGACTACAATGAGCAGTTCTTC. Translated: CASTPQADYNEQFF. Drawing the rest from reference TRBV7-9 and TRBJ2-1, the complete variable domain is DTGVSQNPRHKITKRGQNVTFRCDPISEHNRLYWYRQTLGQGPEFLTYFQNEAQLEKSRLLSDRFSAERPKGSFSTLEIQRTEQGDSAMYLCASTPQADYNEQFFGPGTRLTVL.

The chain is built from TRBV6-1 and TRBJ1-4, with 7 bases fitting TRBD1. The germline V gene encodes CDR1 MNHNS and CDR2 SASEGT. The CDR3 totals 15 residues. Germline trimming cut 5 bases from V and 7 bases from J; bases unmatched to any gene: 10. The CDR3 bases are TGTGCCAGCAGTCATACAGGGGTAGAGGGTGAAAAACTGTTTTTT. It translates to CASSHTGVEGEKLFF.

The table lists this clone with a count of one. This sequence joins TRBV27 and TRBJ1-5; D unresolved. V lost 6 bases and J 4 bases, leaving 16 bases between the germline ends. This CDR3 spans 15 amino acids. Germline lookup yields CDR1 MNHEY and CDR2 SMNVEV (reference sequence). The CDR3 reads CASRPIGPMNQPQHF. The DNA of the CDR3 is TGTGCCAGCAGACCGATTGGGCCAATGAATCAGCCCCAGCATTTT.

As concerns this clone: This same CDR3 is encoded by further DNA sequences in the sample. This chain uses TRBV27 with TRBJ1-1; 10 positions agree with TRBD1. The length of the CDR3 is 14 residues. Looked up from germline, CDR1 is MNHEY and CDR2 is SMNVEV (reference sequence). The trim removed 6 bases at V and 4 bases at J, leaving 5 bases unmatched. CDR3 sequence reads: CASSSGTGVTEAFF. CDR3 in DNA: TGTGCCAGCAGCTCCGGGACAGGGGTCACTGAAGCTTTCTTT.

The chain combines TRBV6-5 with TRBJ2-1; 10 nucleotides agree with TRBD2. V trimming: 2 bases; J trimming: 7 bases; junction bases outside the gene matches: 5. The CDR3 has 15 residues. Germline CDR1 MNHEY, CDR2 SVGAGI. The CDR3, as DNA: TGTGCCAGCAGTTACACTGCTAGCGGGAGTAATGAGCAGTTCTTC. This sequence encodes CASSYTASGSNEQFF.

The chain carries TRBV19 and TRBJ2-6, with D hard to call. V gave up 5 bases and J gave up 0 bases, with 11 bases separating them. In germline, CDR1 is LNHDA, CDR2 SQIVND (reference sequence). The CDR3 loop spans 16 amino acids. As DNA, the CDR3 is TGTGCCAGTAGTCTCATGGCATTCTCTGGGGCCAACGTCCTGACTTTC. Translated: CASSLMAFSGANVLTF.

On this clone itself: The same CDR3 is also encoded by other DNA sequences in this sample. The gene calls are TRBV5-4 and TRBJ2-5, with D possibly TRBD2 on 5 matching bases. Trimming cost V 4 bases and J 2 bases, with 9 bases left between them. The CDR3 totals 13 residues. Germline-derived CDR1 and CDR2 are SGHNT and YYREEE (reference sequence). CDR3: CASSLRGQETQYF. CDR3 nucleotide sequence: TGTGCCAGCAGCCTCCGAGGGCAAGAGACCCAGTACTTC.

The chain recombines TRBV4-1 with TRBJ2-5; TRBD1 agrees at 7 bases. Germline V gene lookup returns CDR1 MGHRA and CDR2 YSYEKL. V lost 1 base, J lost 5 bases, and 16 bases stayed unmatched. The CDR3 is 18 amino acids. CDR3 DNA: TGCGCCAGCAGCCAAGTAATCGTTGGGGCAGGGGGTGGCGAGACCCAGTACTTC. It yields the protein CASSQVIVGAGGGETQYF.

The genes are TRBV14 and TRBJ2-1; D gene ambiguous. The CDR3 runs 13 residues. Germline V gene lookup returns CDR1 SGHDN and CDR2 FVKESK. Trimming left V 1 base short and J 6 bases short, with 7 bases between. The CDR3 here is CASSQVRTNEQFF. CDR3 nucleotides: TGTGCCAGCAGCCAAGTGAGGACCAATGAGCAGTTCTTC.

This chain connects TRBV6-5 to TRBJ1-1; D perhaps matches TRBD1 (6 bases). The CDR3 runs 14 residues. Germline CDR1 is MNHEY and CDR2 is SVGAGI. V gave up 6 bases and J gave up 1 base, with 12 bases separating them. The DNA for the CDR3 is TGTGCCAGCAGCCGACCGGGACAGAACACTGAAGCTTTCTTT. The encoded protein is CASSRPGQNTEAFF.

As for this clone: Other DNA sequences in the sample encode the same CDR3. The chain uses TRBV5-5 and TRBJ2-7, with TRBD1 as a possible D gene (6 bases). Trimming shortened V by 0 bases and J by 0 bases, and 7 bases separated the two germline ends. The CDR3 covers 14 residues. The germline V gene encodes CDR1 SGHKS and CDR2 YYEKEE (reference sequence). The CDR3 nucleotides read TGTGCCAGCAGCTTGGGACAGGCCTCCTACGAGCAGTACTTC. Protein: CASSLGQASYEQYF.

The chain couples TRBV9 to TRBJ2-7, with a weak D call TRBD1 (5 bases). The CDR3 extends over 14 amino acids. Per germline, CDR1 SGDLS and CDR2 YYNGEE. With 2 bases removed from V and 5 bases from J, the gap between germline ends came to 14 bases. The CDR3 region is CASSVSGNFDEQYF. In DNA form, the CDR3 reads TGTGCCAGCAGCGTGTCAGGGAACTTTGACGAGCAGTACTTC.

As to this clone: This sample also contains other DNA sequences that code for the same CDR3. This chain uses TRBV4-1 with TRBJ1-5; D call uncertain. Germline V gene data show CDR1 as MGHRA and CDR2 as YSYEKL. The V gene lost 3 bases and the J gene lost 4 bases, with 10 bases spanning the gap. This CDR3 contains 14 residues. For the CDR3, the DNA is TGCGCCAGCAGCCAGGCTTTGGGGAATCAGCCCCAGCATTTT. Translated, it gives CASSQALGNQPQHF.

V gene TRBV4-1 combines with J gene TRBJ1-6, with D unresolved. The CDR3 is 18 amino acids. Germline loops: CDR1 MGHRA, CDR2 YSYEKL. The germline V and J ends were trimmed by 0 bases and 0 bases, with 12 bases remaining between them. The DNA of the CDR3 is TGCGCCAGCAGCCAAGATCGCCCGGCGAGCTCCTATAATTCACCCCTCCACTTT. Translation: CASSQDRPASSYNSPLHF.

The chain has TRBV7-9 and TRBJ1-4; D is possibly TRBD1 (6 bases). Trimming shortened V by 3 bases and J by 9 bases, and 14 bases separated the two germline ends. CDR1 is SEHNR, CDR2 FQNEAQ, per germline (reference sequence). The CDR3 loop spans 14 amino acids. The CDR3 protein is CASSFSAGVKKLFF. DNA of the CDR3: TGTGCCAGCAGCTTCTCCGCAGGGGTGAAAAAACTGTTTTTT.

The chain carries TRBV10-3 and TRBJ1-2; 11 bases agree with TRBD1. The CDR3 covers 16 residues. Germline-derived CDR1 and CDR2 are ENHRY and SYGVKD. V was clipped by 4 bases and J by 3 bases; unmatched bases: 7. The CDR3 nucleotides read TGTGCCATCAGTGGTTACGGGACAGGGGGGGACTATGGCTACACCTTC. It specifies CAISGYGTGGDYGYTF.

The CDR3 sequence: CASSEGGAYGYTF. For the CDR3, the DNA is TGTGCCAGCAGTGAAGGCGGAGCCTATGGCTACACCTTC. V and J are TRBV6-1 and TRBJ1-2; D is unclear. V shed 1 base and J shed 4 bases, with 7 bases lying between them. Germline values: CDR1 MNHNS, CDR2 SASEGT. This CDR3 is built from 13 residues.

This rearrangement joins TRBV9 to TRBJ1-1, with D possibly being TRBD1 (6 bases). The germline V gene encodes CDR1 SGDLS and CDR2 YYNGEE. This CDR3 has 16 amino acids. V was trimmed by 0 bases and J by 3 bases, leaving 15 bases between them. The CDR3 DNA follows: TGTGCCAGCAGCGTAGTGGGGGGCTTCGGGGACACTGAAGCTTTCTTT. This translates into CASSVVGGFGDTEAFF.

V and J are TRBV6-5 and TRBJ2-7; D is unresolved. CDR1 and CDR2 from the germline V gene are MNHEY and SVGAGI. The V and J ends lost 2 bases and 7 bases respectively, with 21 bases between them. The CDR3 is made up of 16 amino acids. The CDR3 DNA sequence: TGTGCCAGCAGTTACCCCTCCGGGTCAGGCATCTGGGAGCAGTACTTC. Translated, it gives CASSYPSGSGIWEQYF.

The V call is TRBV5-4, the J call TRBJ2-7, with D possibly being TRBD1 (5 bases). The CDR3 runs 14 residues. V was pared by 1 base and J by 2 bases, with 10 bases between. Germline lookup yields CDR1 SGHNT and CDR2 YYREEE (reference sequence). CDR3 amino acids: CASSLQQDPYEQYF. The CDR3 nucleotides read TGTGCCAGCAGCTTGCAACAGGACCCCTACGAGCAGTACTTC.

The V and J genes are TRBV10-1 and TRBJ2-7, with 8 bases matching TRBD1. Trimming at V came to 9 bases and at J to 0 bases, leaving 13 bases not matched to a gene. CDR3 length equals 16 residues. Germline V lookup: CDR1 WNHNN, CDR2 SYGVQD (reference sequence). The CDR3 coding sequence is TGCGCCAGTCCCGGGACAGGAGGGCCGGGCTCCTACGAGCAGTACTTC. Translation: CASPGTGGPGSYEQYF.

The gene calls are TRBV9 and TRBJ2-3; 7 bases match TRBD2. The CDR3 consists of 15 residues. The trim removed 3 bases at V and 5 bases at J, leaving 9 bases unmatched. Per germline, CDR1 SGDLS and CDR2 YYNGEE. CDR3 nucleotide sequence: TGTGCCAGCAGCGGGTGGAGCGGCGGGGGAGATACGCAGTATTTT. Translation gives CASSGWSGGGDTQYF.

The chain is built from TRBV5-1 and TRBJ2-5; the D call may be TRBD1 or TRBD2 (6 bases each). The germline gives CDR1 SGHRS, CDR2 YFSETQ. The CDR3 runs to 16 residues. Trimming took off 0 bases at V and 4 bases at J, with 16 bases between the two ends. Here the CDR3 DNA reads TGCGCCAGCAGCTTGGGGATTGGGGGGCTTGGAGAGACCCAGTACTTC. Protein sequence: CASSLGIGGLGETQYF. The whole variable domain, filled in from reference TRBV5-1 and TRBJ2-5, reads KAGVTQTPRYLIKTRGQQVTLSCSPISGHRSVSWYQQTPGQGLQFLFEYFSETQRNKGNFPGRFSGRQFSNSRSEMNVSTLELGDSALYLCASSLGIGGLGETQYFGPGTRLLVL.

The V and J genes are TRBV2 and TRBJ1-1, with D perhaps matching TRBD1 (6 bases). CDR3 size: 14 residues. The V gene's germline CDR1 is SNHLY and CDR2 FYNNEI. Between the trimmed V and J ends, which lost 3 bases and 1 base, there was a span of 9 bases. For the CDR3, the DNA is TGTGCCAGCAGTGAGACAGGTCAGAACACTGAAGCTTTCTTT. Encoded protein: CASSETGQNTEAFF.

The sample holds one count of this clone. The chain recombines TRBV15 with TRBJ1-2; unclear D gene. Germline values: CDR1 LNHNV, CDR2 YYDKDF (reference sequence). V lost 0 bases and J lost 6, with 11 bases in between. The length of the CDR3 is 14 residues. CDR3 region: CATSRDLSLDGYTF. In nucleotides, the CDR3 is TGTGCCACCAGCAGAGATCTCTCCCTTGATGGCTACACCTTC.

Remarks on this clone: Other DNA sequences of this sample code for an identical CDR3. This rearrangement joins TRBV5-4 to TRBJ1-1; no definite D call. Trimming pared 5 bases from V and 0 bases from J, leaving 5 bases between. Germline CDR1 reads SGHNT; CDR2 reads YYREEE (reference sequence). The CDR3 consists of 12 residues. The CDR3 reads CASSGVNTEAFF. CDR3 DNA: TGTGCCAGCAGTGGGGTGAACACTGAAGCTTTCTTT.

A single count supports this clone. The chain couples TRBV10-3 to TRBJ2-5, with 7 bases fitting TRBD1. Germline CDR1 is ENHRY and CDR2 is SYGVKD. The V gene end was trimmed by 11 bases and the J gene end by 2 bases; junction bases not matched to a gene: 5. CDR3 length: 12 amino acids. CDR3: CAAGTVQETQYF. CDR3 nucleotides: TGTGCCGCCGGGACAGTGCAAGAGACCCAGTACTTC.

The chain is built from TRBV5-1 and TRBJ2-7, with D hard to call. V was clipped by 0 bases and J by 6 bases, with 16 bases between them. The CDR3 extends over 15 amino acids. Germline assignment: CDR1 SGHRS and CDR2 YFSETQ. In DNA form, the CDR3 reads TGCGCCAGCAGCTTGGTTGGTCCGCTCGACGGCGAGCAGTACTTC. As protein: CASSLVGPLDGEQYF.